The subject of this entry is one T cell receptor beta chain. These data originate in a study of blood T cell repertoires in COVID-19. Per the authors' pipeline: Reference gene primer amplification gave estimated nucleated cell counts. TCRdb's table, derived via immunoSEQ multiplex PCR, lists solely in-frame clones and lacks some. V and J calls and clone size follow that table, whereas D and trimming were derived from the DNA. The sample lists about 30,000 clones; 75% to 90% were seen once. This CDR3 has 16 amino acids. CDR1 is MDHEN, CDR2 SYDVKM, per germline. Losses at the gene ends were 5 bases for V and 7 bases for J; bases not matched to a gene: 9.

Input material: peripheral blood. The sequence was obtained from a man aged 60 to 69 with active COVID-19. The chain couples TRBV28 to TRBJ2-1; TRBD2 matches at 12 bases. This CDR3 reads CASSPRLAGARNEQFF. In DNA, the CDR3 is TGTGCCAGCAGTCCCAGACTAGCGGGGGCCCGGAATGAGCAGTTCTTC. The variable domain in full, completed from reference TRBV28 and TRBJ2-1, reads DVKVTQSSRYLVKRTGEKVFLECVQDMDHENMFWYRQDPGLGLRLIYFSYDVKMKEKGDIPEGYSVSREKKERFSLILESASTNQTSMYLCASSPRLAGARNEQFFGPGTRLTVL.